The text below deals with one TCR beta chain. This sample is part of a study of shared clonotypes between healthy human individuals. Clones were sequenced by immunoSEQ multiplex PCR, and TCRdb holds only the in-frame ones, with some missing. The sample has approximately 2.4 million clones, more than 90% seen once. Trimming shortened V by 4 bases and J by 4 bases, and 12 bases separated the two germline ends. CDR3 length equals 14 residues. CDR1 and CDR2 (germline): MNHNS, SASEGT. The receptor's source is a man aged 18-30 years in good health. The genes are TRBV6-1 and TRBJ2-3, with a tentative D call TRBD2 (5 bases). The sample consisted of naive CD4+ T cells sorted from blood. The subset is: CD45RA+ positively selected. The DNA of the CDR3 is TGTGCCAGCAGTGTAGTAATTAGCGCAGATACGCAGTATTTT. Protein product: CASSVVISADTQYF.